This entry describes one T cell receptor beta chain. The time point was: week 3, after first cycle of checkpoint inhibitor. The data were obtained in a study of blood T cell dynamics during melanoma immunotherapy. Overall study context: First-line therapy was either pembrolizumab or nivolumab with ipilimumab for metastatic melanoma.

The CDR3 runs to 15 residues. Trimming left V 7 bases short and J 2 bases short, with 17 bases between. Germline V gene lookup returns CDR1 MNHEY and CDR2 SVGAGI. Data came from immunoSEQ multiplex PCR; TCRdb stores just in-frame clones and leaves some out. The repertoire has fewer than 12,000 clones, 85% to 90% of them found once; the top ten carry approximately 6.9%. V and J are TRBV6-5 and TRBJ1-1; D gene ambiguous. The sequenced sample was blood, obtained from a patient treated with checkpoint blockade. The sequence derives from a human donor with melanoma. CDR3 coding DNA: TGTGCCAGCAAAAACTCGGGCAGTACTAACACTGAAGCTTTCTTT. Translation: CASKNSGSTNTEAFF.